This TCR beta chain stems from a study of CD8 T cells in Susac syndrome. The V end was cut by 1 base, the J end by 0 bases, with 10 bases between. This CDR3 has 16 residues. Looked up from germline, CDR1 is KGHSH and CDR2 is LQKENI. RNA, at about 0.5 to 1 ug, was reverse transcribed with random hexamers. Amplification of TCR beta CDR3 was carried out by immunoSEQ multiplex PCR, which covered 54 Vbeta and 13 Jbeta segments. TCRdb fed the immunoSEQ multiplex PCR reads into MiXCR, producing one record per CDR3 protein. The repertoire holds roughly 120,000 distinct CDR3 sequences, with more than 90% as singletons. CD8+ and CD4+ T cells circulating in blood were sequenced for TCR beta.

The source material was CD4+ T cells from PBMCs. The sequence was collected from a human donor in good health. The genes are TRBV18 and TRBJ1-3; D is perhaps TRBD1 (6 bases). CDR3 amino acids: CASSPLRDNSGNTIYF. Here the CDR3 DNA reads TGTGCCAGCTCACCACTTCGGGACAACTCTGGAAACACCATATATTTT.